This T cell receptor (beta chain) comes out of a study of T cells in Graves' hyperthyroidism and ophthalmopathy. Ten or more counts support this clonotype. Its cognate antigen is unknown. Study-level findings and limits: In the analysis, a 13 V-J model separated ophthalmopathy from stable hyperthyroidism.

The investigators amplified TCR beta CDR3 regions from RNA transcripts. The HTBI primer set was used in a first-round RT-PCR of the TCR CDR3. TCRdb independently ran MiXCR on the multiplex PCR reads; one entry per CDR3 protein. The sample shows roughly 500,000 distinct CDR3 sequences, approximately 13% of them seen only once. Germline CDR1 is KGHDR and CDR2 is SFDVKD. The J segment lost 2 bases and the V segment lost 4 bases, leaving 8 bases of the junction unmatched. The CDR3 runs to 16 residues. The chain combines TRBV24-1 with TRBJ2-3, with TRBD1 matching over 7 bases. The sequencing sample was made of blood. The sequence derives from a woman younger than 45 with Graves' hyperthyroidism that later progressed to Graves' ophthalmopathy. In DNA form, the CDR3 reads TGTGCCACCAGTGAAACAAGGGACAGTCTCACAGATACGCAGTATTTT. Protein sequence: CATSETRDSLTDTQYF.